This T cell receptor (beta chain) was sequenced in a study of cytomegalovirus exposure and HLA in healthy donors. Study background: Assignment to the Caucasian-associated ancestry cluster applied to approximately 80% of the approximately 420 genotyped donors. The study's findings and limits: 16,951 TCR beta sequences were associated with HLA alleles at 0.05 false discovery rate in a later analysis. For most TCR sequences rarity was the rule, although some public TCRs occurred in many donors.

Germline CDR1 ENHRY, CDR2 SYGVKD. CDR3 length: 15 amino acids. The V gene end was trimmed by 6 bases and the J gene end by 3 bases; junction bases not matched to a gene: 9. As regards this clone: Its antigen is undetermined.

The PCR had 60 Vbeta and 13 Jbeta primers. Using immunoSEQ multiplex PCR, the repertoire was profiled, and TCRdb retains in-frame clones only, with some absent. The table shows 150,000 to 200,000 clones, with roughly 87% occurring only once. The TCR sequence derives from a girl under two years old in good health and CMV-seronegative. The V and J genes are TRBV10-3 and TRBJ2-3; the match to TRBD2 covers 7 bases. The specimen was PBMCs. The CDR3 protein is CAIRETSMITDTQYF. The CDR3 DNA sequence: TGTGCCATCAGGGAGACTAGCATGATAACAGATACGCAGTATTTT.